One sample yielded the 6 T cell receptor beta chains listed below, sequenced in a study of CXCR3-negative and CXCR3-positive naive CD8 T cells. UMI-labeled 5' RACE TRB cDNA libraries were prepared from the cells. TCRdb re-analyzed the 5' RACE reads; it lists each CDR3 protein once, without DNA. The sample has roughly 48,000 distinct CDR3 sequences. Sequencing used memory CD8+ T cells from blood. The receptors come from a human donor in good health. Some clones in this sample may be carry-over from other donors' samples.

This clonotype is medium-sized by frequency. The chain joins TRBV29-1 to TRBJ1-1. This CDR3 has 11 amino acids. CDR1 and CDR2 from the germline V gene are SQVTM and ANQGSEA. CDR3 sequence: CSGSENTEAFF.

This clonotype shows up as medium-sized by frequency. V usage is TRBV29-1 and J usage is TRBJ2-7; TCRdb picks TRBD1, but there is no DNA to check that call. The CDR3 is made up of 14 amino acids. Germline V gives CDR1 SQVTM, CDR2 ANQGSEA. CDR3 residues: CSFKGGHGAREQYF.

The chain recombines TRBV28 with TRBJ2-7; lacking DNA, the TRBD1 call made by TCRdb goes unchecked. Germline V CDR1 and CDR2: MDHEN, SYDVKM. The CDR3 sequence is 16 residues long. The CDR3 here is CASSPPGTGYSYEQYF.

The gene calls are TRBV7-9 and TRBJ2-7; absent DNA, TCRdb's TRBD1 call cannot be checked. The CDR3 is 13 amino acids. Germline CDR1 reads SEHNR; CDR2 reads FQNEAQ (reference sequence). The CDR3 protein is CASSPPWDYEQYF. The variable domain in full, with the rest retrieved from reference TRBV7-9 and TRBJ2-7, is DTGVSQNPRHKITKRGQNVTFRCDPISEHNRLYWYRQTLGQGPEFLTYFQNEAQLEKSRLLSDRFSAERPKGSFSTLEIQRTEQGDSAMYLCASSPPWDYEQYFGPGTRLTVT.

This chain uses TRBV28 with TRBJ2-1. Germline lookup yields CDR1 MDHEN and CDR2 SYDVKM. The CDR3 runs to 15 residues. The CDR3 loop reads CASSLGFSLYNEQFF.

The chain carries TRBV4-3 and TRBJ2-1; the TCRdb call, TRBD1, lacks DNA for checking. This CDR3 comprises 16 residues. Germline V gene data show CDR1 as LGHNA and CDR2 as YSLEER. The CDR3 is CASSQRTGWAYNEQFF.